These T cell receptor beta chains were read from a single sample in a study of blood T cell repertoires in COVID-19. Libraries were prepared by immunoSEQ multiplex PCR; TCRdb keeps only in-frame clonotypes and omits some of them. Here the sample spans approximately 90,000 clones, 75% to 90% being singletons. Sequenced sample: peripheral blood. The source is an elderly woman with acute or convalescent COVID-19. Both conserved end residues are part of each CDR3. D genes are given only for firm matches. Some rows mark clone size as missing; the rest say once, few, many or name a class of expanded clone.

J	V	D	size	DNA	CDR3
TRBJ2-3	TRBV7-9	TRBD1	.	TGTGCCAGCAGCTTGGGACAGAGCACAGATACGCAGTATTTT	CASSLGQSTDTQYF
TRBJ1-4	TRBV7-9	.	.	TGTGCCAGCAGCTCGTGGACAAGTCAGCATGAAAAACTGTTTTTT	CASSSWTSQHEKLFF
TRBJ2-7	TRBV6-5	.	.	TGTGCCAGCATCGACAGGCCCCCTATCTACGAGCAGTACTTC	CASIDRPPIYEQYF
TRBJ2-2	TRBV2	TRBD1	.	TGTGCCAGCAGCATCAGCCAGGGGGCCGGGGAGCTGTTTTTT	CASSISQGAGELFF
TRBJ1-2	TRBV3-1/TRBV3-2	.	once	TGTGCCAGCAGCCCCGGACAGCCTAGGAACTATGGCTACACCTTC	CASSPGQPRNYGYTF
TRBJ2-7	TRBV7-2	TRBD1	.	TGTGCCAGCAGCCTAAGGGTGGGACAGGTATACGAGCAGTACTTC	CASSLRVGQVYEQYF
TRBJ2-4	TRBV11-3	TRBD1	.	TGTGCCAGCAGTCGAGGGGGCGAGGGAGAAAACATTCAGTACTTC	CASSRGGEGENIQYF
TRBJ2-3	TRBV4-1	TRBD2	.	TGCGCCAGCAGCCAGAGCGGGGTTGGCACAGATACGCAGTATTTT	CASSQSGVGTDTQYF
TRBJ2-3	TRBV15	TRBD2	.	TGTGCCACCAGCATTCCAGGACTAGCGGGGAGCACAGATACGCAGTATTTT	CATSIPGLAGSTDTQYF
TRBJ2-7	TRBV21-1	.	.	TGTGCCAGCAGCAAAGTCGGAGGGGTCTACGAGCAGTACTTC	CASSKVGGVYEQYF
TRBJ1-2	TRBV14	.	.	TGTGCCAGCACCCCAAGAAGGGGAAAGGGGCTATGGGGCTACACCTTC	CASTPRRGKGLWGYTF
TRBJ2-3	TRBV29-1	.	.	TGCAGCGTTGAAGTGCGTCAGGACAGCCCCGATACGCAGTATTTT	CSVEVRQDSPDTQYF
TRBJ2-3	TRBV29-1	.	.	TGCAGCGTTGCGGTAGCTTTCACAGATACGCAGTATTTT	CSVAVAFTDTQYF
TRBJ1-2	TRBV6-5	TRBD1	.	TGTGCCAGCAGGCGAACCCCCGGGACAGGGAATGGCTACACCTTC	CASRRTPGTGNGYTF
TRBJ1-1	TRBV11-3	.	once	TGTGCCAGCAGTCTGACAACGAACACTGAAGCTTTCTTT	CASSLTTNTEAFF
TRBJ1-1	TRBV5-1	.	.	TGCGCCAGCAGCTTGAATCCGGGGAACACTGAAGCTTTCTTT	CASSLNPGNTEAFF
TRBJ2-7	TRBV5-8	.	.	TGTGCCAGCGGCCGGAGGAGATACGAGCAGTACTTC	CASGRRRYEQYF
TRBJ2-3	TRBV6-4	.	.	TGTGCCAGCAGTGATCGTGCGGGATGGTCAGATACGCAGTATTTT	CASSDRAGWSDTQYF
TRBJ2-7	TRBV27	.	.	TGTGCCAGCAAAACGGGAGTTAGCTACGAGCAGTACTTC	CASKTGVSYEQYF
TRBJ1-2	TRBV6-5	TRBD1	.	TGTGCCAGCAGTTACTCCAGGGGGACGTATGGCTACACCTTC	CASSYSRGTYGYTF
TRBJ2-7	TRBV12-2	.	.	TGTGCAAGTCGCTTAGAGGCTAGCGGGAGTGGGATCTCCTACGAGCAGTACTTC	CASRLEASGSGISYEQYF
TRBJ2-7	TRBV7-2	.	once	TGTGCCAGCAGCCCCACCCGACTAGTCCGGAACCCCTACGAGCAGTACTTC	CASSPTRLVRNPYEQYF
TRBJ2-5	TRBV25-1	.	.	TGTGCCAGCAGTGAGAGGGTTCTAGAGACCCAGTACTTC	CASSERVLETQYF
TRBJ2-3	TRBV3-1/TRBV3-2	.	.	TGTGCCAGCAGCCAAGGGCTAGCCACGCAGTATTTT	CASSQGLATQYF
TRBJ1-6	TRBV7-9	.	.	TGTGCCAGCAGCTTAGTTGCGATCTCAAATTCACCCCTCCACTTT	CASSLVAISNSPLHF